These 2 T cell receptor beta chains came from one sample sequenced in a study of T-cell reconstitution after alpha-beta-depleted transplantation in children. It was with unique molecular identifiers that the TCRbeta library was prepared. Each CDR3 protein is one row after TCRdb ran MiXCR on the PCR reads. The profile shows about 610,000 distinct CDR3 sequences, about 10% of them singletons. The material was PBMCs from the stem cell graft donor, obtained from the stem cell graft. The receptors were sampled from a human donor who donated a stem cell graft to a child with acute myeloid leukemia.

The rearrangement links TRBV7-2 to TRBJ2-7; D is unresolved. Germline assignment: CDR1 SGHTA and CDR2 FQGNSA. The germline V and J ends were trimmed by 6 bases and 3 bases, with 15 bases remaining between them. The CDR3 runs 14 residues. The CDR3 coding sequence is TGTGCCAGCAGTAAATCAGGTTTGCGCTACGAGCAGTACTTC. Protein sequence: CASSKSGLRYEQYF.

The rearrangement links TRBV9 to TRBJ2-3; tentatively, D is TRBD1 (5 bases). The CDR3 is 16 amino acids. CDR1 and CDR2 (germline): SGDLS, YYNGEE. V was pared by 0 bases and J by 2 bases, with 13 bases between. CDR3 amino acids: CASSVVKGVNTDTQYF. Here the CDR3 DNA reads TGTGCCAGCAGCGTAGTTAAAGGGGTAAACACAGATACGCAGTATTTT.